This TCR gamma chain was retrieved from a study of gamma-delta chains in newborns, infants, children. Study in general: Microbial exposure reportedly drives polyclonal innate γδ T cell expansion after birth.

This CDR3 comprises 16 residues. Germline V lookup: CDR1 GITISATS, CDR2 ISYDGTV (reference sequence). As for this clone: A far larger clone is off by one base, so a read error is likely. Other DNA sequences in this sample translate to the same CDR3.

TCRdb called clones from the reads again using CATT. The sample lists about 250 gamma-chain clones, about half occurring once. The TCR originated in a child who was a newborn, infant or young child, either healthy, febrile or measles-vaccinated (not recorded which). The genes are TRGV9 and TRGJP. In the absence of a J gene in TCRdb, the DNA was matched to germline to assign it here. The source material was blood. The CDR3 DNA reads TGTGCCTTGTGGGAGGTGCAAGAGTTAGGCAAAAAAATCAAGGTATTT. Translated, it gives CALWEVQELGKKIKVF.